Listed below are T cell receptor beta chains from one sample, sequenced in a study of T cell repertoires in cytomegalovirus infection. MiXCR, applied by TCRdb to the reads, yields one record per CDR3 protein. The sample records 480,000 or so distinct CDR3 sequences, approximately 10% being singletons. The sample taken for sequencing was PBMCs. These TCRs come from a human donor in good health (CMV status not recorded). Some clones in this sample may be carry-over from other donors' samples. Each CDR3 is given without its conserved first and last residue.

>TRBV5-4
ASSQGLSGNTIY
>TRBV11-1
ASSGQVTEAF
>TRBV12-3/TRBV12-4
ASSLGVFGGYT
>TRBV29-1
SVEDIASYT
>TRBV28
ASSSGTGINIQY
>TRBV10-3
AISESAGINIQY
>TRBV7-9
ASSSEAFNTEAF
>TRBV7-9
ASSLASGGPYEQY
>TRBV29-1
SVDAGRYEQF
>TRBV12-3/TRBV12-4
ASRLALGEQF
>TRBV28
ASRRTVSYEQY
>TRBV7-6
ASSLRGTSGYNEQF
>TRBV7-6
ASTRGHGSSYNEQF
>TRBV29-1
SVETRLGNTIY
>TRBV20-1
SATKGGLVYGYT
>TRBV2
ASSEALGQGSIHGYT
>TRBV5-6
ASSLRQGDGYT
>TRBV18
ASSPGLATYEQY